This TCR beta chain was sequenced for a study of Graves' ophthalmopathy and Graves' hyperthyroidism. Amplification of the TCR beta CDR3 regions used RNA transcripts (as template). After a first-round RT-PCR with HTBI primers, a second-round multiplex PCR was run. TCRdb analysed the multiplex PCR reads with MiXCR anew, one entry per CDR3 protein. The sample contains hundreds of thousands of distinct CDR3 sequences, approximately 40% of which appear only once. The germline V and J ends were trimmed by 4 bases and 7 bases, with 19 bases remaining between them. CDR1 and CDR2 (germline): MGHDK, SYGVNS. The CDR3 contains 16 residues.

Input material: peripheral blood. V is TRBV25-1 and J is TRBJ2-2; TRBD2 might be the D (5 bases). This receptor was identified in an adult man with Graves' ophthalmopathy. CDR3 amino acids: CASSAREGQVYGELFF. Here the CDR3 DNA reads TGTGCCAGCAGTGCTAGAGAGGGCCAGGTTTACGGGGAGCTGTTTTTT. Using reference TRBV25-1 and TRBJ2-2 for the parts outside the CDR3, the full variable domain is EADIYQTPRYLVIGTGKKITLECSQTMGHDKMYWYQQDPGMELHLIHYSYGVNSTEKGDLSSESTVSRIRTEHFPLTLESARPSHTSQYLCASSAREGQVYGELFFGEGSRLTVL.